The clone carrying this TCR beta chain was observed a few times. Its specificity is not known. These data are taken from a study of T cell repertoires in cytomegalovirus infection. As for the study in general: The authors relied on CMV epitopes, both recently identified HLA-C-restricted and well-studied HLA-B-restricted. Both CMV infection and a matching HLA type were indicated by public TCR beta signatures.

Germline V gene data show CDR1 as MGHRA and CDR2 as YSYEKL. Trimming left V 2 bases short and J 0 bases short, with 11 bases between. This CDR3 region has 16 residues. MiXCR, applied by TCRdb to the reads, yields one record per CDR3 protein. The table has roughly 500,000 distinct CDR3 sequences, 33% seen once. This material consisted of cultured PBMCs, taken from culture after CMV antigen stimulation. This receptor was obtained from a human donor in good health (CMV status not recorded). Some clones in this sample may be carry-over from other donors' samples. The genes are TRBV4-1 and TRBJ2-1; D is unresolved. As DNA, the CDR3 is TGCGCCAGCAGCCAATCCCCAGCGAGCTCCTACAATGAGCAGTTCTTC. Its protein is CASSQSPASSYNEQFF.